This is a list of T cell receptor beta chains from one sample in a study of glioma-infiltrating T cells after dendritic cell vaccination. The repertoire was sequenced with immunoSEQ multiplex PCR; TCRdb's copy has only in-frame clones and lacks some. The data show 72,000 or so clones, around 86% seen once. Sequencing used blood, obtained after dendritic cell vaccination. These receptor sequences come from a human donor with glioblastoma. CDR3s include the opening cysteine and the closing phenylalanine or tryptophan. The D gene is left open where the match is weak.

V gene	D gene	CDR3 length	J gene	CDR3 protein	CDR3 DNA
TRBV27	TRBD1	15	TRBJ2-3	CASTARQGYTDTQYF	TGTGCCAGCACCGCCCGACAGGGCTACACAGATACGCAGTATTTT
TRBV11-2	NA	16	TRBJ2-7	CASSRRGAANSYEQYF	TGTGCCAGCAGCCGGCGGGGAGCGGCGAACTCCTACGAGCAGTACTTC
TRBV14	TRBD2	16	TRBJ2-7	CASSLRAPGGPREQYF	TGTGCCAGCAGCTTAAGGGCCCCGGGAGGGCCAAGAGAGCAGTACTTC
TRBV7-2	NA	16	TRBJ1-2	CASSLYPGGSDYGYTF	TGTGCCAGCAGCCTCTACCCCGGAGGGAGTGACTATGGCTACACCTTC
TRBV28	TRBD2	20	TRBJ2-4	CASSLTHGRLAGIAKNIQYF	TGTGCCAGCAGTTTAACGCACGGTCGGCTAGCGGGGATAGCCAAAAACATTCAGTACTTC
TRBV29-1	TRBD1	13	TRBJ2-2	CSVGQGLSGELFF	TGCAGCGTGGGACAGGGGTTATCCGGGGAGCTGTTTTTT
TRBV4-1	NA	15	TRBJ2-2	CASSQEQGWTGELFF	TGCGCCAGCAGCCAAGAGCAGGGATGGACCGGGGAGCTGTTTTTT
TRBV5-4	TRBD2	17	TRBJ2-2	CASSTGTSGSNTGELFF	TGTGCCAGCAGCACCGGGACTAGCGGTTCGAACACCGGGGAGCTGTTTTTT
TRBV7-8	TRBD2	18	TRBJ2-5	CASSSGGAGGPYQETQYF	TGTGCCAGCAGCTCGGGGGGGGCGGGGGGACCGTACCAAGAGACCCAGTACTTC
TRBV5-1	NA	14	TRBJ1-1	CASSPRTPNTEAFF	TGCGCCAGCAGCCCCAGGACACCGAACACTGAAGCTTTCTTT
TRBV5-5	TRBD1	16	TRBJ1-2	CASSLDRDRGGEGYTF	TGTGCCAGCAGCTTAGACCGGGACAGGGGAGGGGAAGGCTACACCTTC